Listed below are T cell receptor beta chains from one sample, sequenced in a study of T cell responses to AZD1222 COVID-19 vaccine. The repertoire was sequenced with immunoSEQ multiplex PCR; TCRdb's copy has only in-frame clones and lacks some. The sample shows over 100,000 clones, roughly 92% of them seen only once. Sample: peripheral blood, taken on day 0 of AZD1222 vaccination. The receptor source for this set is an adult in good health. Both conserved end residues are part of each CDR3. D genes are given only for firm matches. A clone size is listed for some rows: how often the clone was seen (once, few, many), or a class if it is expanded.

cdr3_aa cdr3_nt clone_size j_call v_call d_call cdr3_length
CASSLIQAEETQYF TGCGCCAGCAGCTTGATCCAGGCGGAAGAGACCCAGTACTTC - TRBJ2-5 TRBV5-1 - 14
CAWSPLLLRRSGNTIYF TGTGCCTGGAGTCCCCTCCTTTTGAGGAGGTCTGGAAACACCATATATTTT - TRBJ1-3 TRBV30 - 17
CASSFFSGSSTDTQYF TGTGCCAGCAGCTTTTTTAGCGGGAGCAGCACAGATACGCAGTATTTT - TRBJ2-3 TRBV11-3 TRBD2 16
CASSLKGRGAEAFF TGTGCCAGCAGTCTAAAGGGCAGGGGGGCTGAAGCTTTCTTT once TRBJ1-1 TRBV27 TRBD1 14
CASSRGLTEGTYEQYF TGTGCCAGTAGTAGGGGGCTTACAGAGGGTACCTACGAGCAGTACTTC once TRBJ2-7 TRBV19 - 16
CASTQTGGGSYGYTF TGTGCCAGCACCCAAACAGGAGGCGGGAGCTATGGCTACACCTTC - TRBJ1-2 TRBV5-6 - 15
CARAVGGLDEQFF TGTGCCAGGGCTGTGGGAGGGTTAGATGAGCAGTTCTTC - TRBJ2-1 TRBV6-8 TRBD2 13
CASSLGGVGTEAFF TGCGCCAGCAGCTTGGGCGGGGTGGGCACTGAAGCTTTCTTT - TRBJ1-1 TRBV5-1 - 14
CASSQGLAGWNSTDTQYF TGTGCCAGCAGCCAGGGACTAGCGGGGTGGAATAGCACAGATACGCAGTATTTT - TRBJ2-3 TRBV5-6 TRBD2 18
CASSNRQGANYGYTF TGTGCCAGCAGCAACCGGCAGGGGGCTAACTATGGCTACACCTTC once TRBJ1-2 TRBV6-6 TRBD1 15
CASSFDAGGASSPLHF TGTGCCAGCAGCTTCGACGCCGGGGGGGCGAGTTCACCCCTCCACTTT - TRBJ1-6 TRBV7-2 - 16
CASSHSGGLAKNIQYF TGCGCCAGCAGCCATAGCGGGGGACTAGCCAAAAACATTCAGTACTTC - TRBJ2-4 TRBV4-1 TRBD2 16
CATSRDPASGNTIYF TGTGCCACCAGCAGAGATCCGGCCTCTGGAAACACCATATATTTT - TRBJ1-3 TRBV15 - 15
CASRDGSSGANVLTF TGTGCCAGCCGGGACGGGAGCTCTGGGGCCAACGTCCTGACTTTC - TRBJ2-6 TRBV3-1/TRBV3-2 - 15
CASSYSSVMALNEQFF TGTGCCAGCAGTTACAGTAGCGTAATGGCCCTCAATGAGCAGTTCTTC - TRBJ2-1 TRBV6-2/TRBV6-3 - 16
CASTGQGLGKLFF TGTGCCAGTACGGGACAGGGGTTGGGAAAACTGTTTTTT - TRBJ1-4 TRBV19 TRBD1 13
CASSVVSGANVLTF TGTGCCAGCAGCGTAGTTTCTGGGGCCAACGTCCTGACTTTC - TRBJ2-6 TRBV9 - 14
CASGQGNYGYTF TGTGCCAGTGGACAGGGCAACTATGGCTACACCTTC - TRBJ1-2 TRBV7-9 TRBD1 12
CASSYSDYTDTQYF TGTGCCAGCAGTTATTCGGACTACACAGATACGCAGTATTTT - TRBJ2-3 TRBV6-5 - 14
CASSFVNTNEQFF TGTGCCAGCAGTTTTGTCAATACCAATGAGCAGTTCTTC - TRBJ2-1 TRBV12-3/TRBV12-4 - 13
CASSGAPNYGYTF TGTGCCAGTTCAGGGGCCCCTAACTATGGCTACACCTTC - TRBJ1-2 TRBV19 - 13
CAITTTGEFNEQFF TGTGCCATCACCACCACAGGGGAGTTCAATGAGCAGTTCTTC - TRBJ2-1 TRBV10-3 TRBD1 14
CASSASGGRAVRNEQFF TGTGCCAGTAGTGCCTCCGGGGGCAGAGCGGTTCGGAATGAGCAGTTCTTC - TRBJ2-1 TRBV19 - 17
CASSLFGTGGNTIYF TGCGCCAGCAGCCTATTCGGGACCGGGGGAAACACCATATATTTT once TRBJ1-3 TRBV4-1 - 15
CASSLKGRTSGLSSTDTQYF TGTGCCAGCAGCTTAAAGGGACGGACTAGCGGGTTATCTAGCACAGATACGCAGTATTTT - TRBJ2-3 TRBV7-3 TRBD2 20
CAWRDGTRPTYNEQFF TGTGCCTGGAGAGATGGGACAAGACCAACCTACAATGAGCAGTTCTTC - TRBJ2-1 TRBV30 - 16
CASSLGRSTYEQYF TGCGCCAGCAGCTTGGGGCGGTCTACCTACGAGCAGTACTTC few TRBJ2-7 TRBV5-1 - 14
CAIGHDNQPQHF TGTGCCATCGGACACGACAATCAGCCCCAGCATTTT - TRBJ1-5 TRBV10-3 - 12
CASSLAGSNEQFF TGCGCCAGCAGCTTGGCTGGCTCCAATGAGCAGTTCTTC - TRBJ2-1 TRBV5-1 - 13
CASTFRTGESNQPQHF TGTGCCAGCACCTTCCGGACAGGAGAGAGCAATCAGCCCCAGCATTTT - TRBJ1-5 TRBV28 TRBD1 16
CASSLMGSHGYTF TGTGCCAGCAGTTTAATGGGAAGTCATGGCTACACCTTC - TRBJ1-2 TRBV12-3/TRBV12-4 - 13
CASSSGLEGYTF TGTGCCAGCAGTTCAGGACTGGAGGGCTACACCTTC - TRBJ1-2 TRBV27 - 12
CASSSVSQFGNTIYF TGTGCCAGCAGTTCAGTGTCCCAGTTTGGAAACACCATATATTTT - TRBJ1-3 TRBV11-2 - 15
CASSTDRRNTIYF TGTGCCAGCAGTACCGACAGGCGAAACACCATATATTTT - TRBJ1-3 TRBV2 - 13
CASSLAGDSTEAFF TGCGCCAGCAGCTTGGCAGGGGATTCGACTGAAGCTTTCTTT - TRBJ1-1 TRBV5-1 - 14
CAASDRGTDTQYF TGTGCCGCGAGTGACAGGGGCACAGATACGCAGTATTTT - TRBJ2-3 TRBV24-1 TRBD1 13
CATSRDGTELFF TGTGCCACCAGCAGAGACGGAACGGAGCTGTTTTTT once TRBJ2-2 TRBV15 - 12
CASSFTTGGNTEAFF TGTGCCAGCAGCTTTACGACAGGGGGGAACACTGAAGCTTTCTTT - TRBJ1-1 TRBV5-5 TRBD1 15
CASSSPSNYGYTF TGTGCCAGCAGCTCCCCGAGTAACTATGGCTACACCTTC - TRBJ1-2 TRBV11-2 - 13
CASSLLQENTEAFF TGTGCCAGCAGCCTACTCCAGGAGAACACTGAAGCTTTCTTT once TRBJ1-1 TRBV7-6 - 14
CAISEERNTQYF TGTGCCATCAGTGAGGAGAGAAATACGCAGTATTTT - TRBJ2-3 TRBV10-3 - 12
CASSYGPGQVSSNQPQHF TGTGCCAGCAGTTACGGACCGGGACAGGTGTCTAGCAATCAGCCCCAGCATTTT - TRBJ1-5 TRBV6-2/TRBV6-3 TRBD1 18
CASSVSTNTEAFF TGTGCCAGCAGTGTTTCAACGAACACTGAAGCTTTCTTT once TRBJ1-1 TRBV6-4 - 13
CASSLQGNNQPQHF TGTGCCAGCAGTTTACAGGGAAACAATCAGCCCCAGCATTTT - TRBJ1-5 TRBV27 - 14
CASSTGLAGGGTQYF TGTGCCAGCAGCACCGGACTAGCGGGAGGGGGTACGCAGTATTTT - TRBJ2-3 TRBV7-2 TRBD2 15
CASRPPTGIKYF TGTGCCAGCAGGCCCCCGACAGGGATCAAGTACTTC - TRBJ2-7 TRBV6-6 TRBD1 12
CASSFKFEWKDGYTF TGCGCCAGCAGCTTTAAGTTTGAGTGGAAAGATGGCTACACCTTC - TRBJ1-2 TRBV5-1 - 15
CASSQDMGQGANQPQHF TGCGCCAGCAGCCAAGATATGGGTCAGGGGGCAAATCAGCCCCAGCATTTT - TRBJ1-5 TRBV4-1 TRBD1 17
CASSYSGGVRGYTF TGCGCCAGCAGCTATAGCGGGGGGGTCCGTGGCTACACCTTC - TRBJ1-2 TRBV5-1 - 14
CAWSAGGHYSNQPQHF TGTGCCTGGAGCGCTGGGGGGCACTATAGCAATCAGCCCCAGCATTTT - TRBJ1-5 TRBV30 - 16
CASSPLGGDGGYTF TGTGCCAGCAGCCCCCTGGGGGGCGATGGTGGCTACACCTTC - TRBJ1-2 TRBV7-9 - 14